This TCR beta chain was sequenced in a study of blood T cells in healthy people across ages. For every donor, a draw yielded roughly 9.3 milliliters of peripheral blood. Primed by a sample-barcoded 5' primer and a J-beta primer mix, a second PCR proceeded for 7 to 11 cycles. In TCRdb, the 5' RACE reads were re-called with MiXCR into one record per CDR3 protein. The data hold under 1,000,000 distinct CDR3 sequences, with around 36% observed a single time. In its sample, this clonotype was seen a few times. This CDR3 has 14 residues. Trimming pared 1 base from V and 1 base from J, leaving 7 bases between.

The chain couples TRBV12-3 or TRBV12-4 to TRBJ1-1, with no clear D. This clonotype originated in a man between 18 and 29 years old in good health. The sample taken for sequencing was blood. In nucleotides, the CDR3 is TGTGCCAGCAGTTTAGGCTTCTCGAACACTGAAGCTTTCTTT. It is translated as CASSLGFSNTEAFF.